One and the same sample provided the 22 T cell receptor beta chains below, sequenced in a study of blood T cell repertoires in COVID-19. TCRdb's table, derived via immunoSEQ multiplex PCR, lists solely in-frame clones and lacks some. The sample yields about 120,000 clones, roughly 80% seen once. Sequenced: peripheral blood. These receptors all stem from a man between 65 and 80 years old with acute or convalescent COVID-19.

The genes are TRBV5-1 and TRBJ1-4, with D maybe TRBD1 (5 bases). The germline V gene has CDR1 SGHRS and CDR2 YFSETQ. Trimming pared 4 bases from V and 6 bases from J, leaving 10 bases between. The CDR3 covers 13 residues. Written as DNA, the CDR3 is TGCGCCAGCAGCCCATCGGGGGATGAAAAACTGTTTTTT. This encodes CASSPSGDEKLFF.

This chain uses TRBV18 with TRBJ1-3; D not certain. The V end was cut by 3 bases, the J end by 2 bases, with 8 bases between. The CDR3 is 14 residues long. From germline, CDR1 is KGHSH and CDR2 LQKENI. CDR3 sequence: CASSPRLTGNTIYF. In DNA, the CDR3 is TGTGCCAGCTCACCGCGGTTGACTGGAAACACCATATATTTT.

The CDR3 region is CASSSDKNTEAFF. CDR3 coding DNA: TGTGCCAGCAGTTCGGACAAGAACACTGAAGCTTTCTTT. J is TRBJ1-1 and V is TRBV2, with TRBD1 as a possible D gene (5 bases). The CDR3 contains 13 residues. Trimming removed 5 bases from V and 1 base from J, with 8 bases in between. Germline CDR1 and CDR2: SNHLY and FYNNEI.

The CDR3 bases are TGTGCCAGCAGCCTCCTACTCGGTGCAACTAATGAAAAACTGTTTTTT. Amino acid sequence: CASSLLLGATNEKLFF. The rearrangement uses TRBV5-5 and TRBJ1-4; D not resolved. Germline V lookup: CDR1 SGHKS, CDR2 YYEKEE (reference sequence). V was clipped by 4 bases and J by 0 bases, with 13 bases between them. CDR3 size: 16 residues. The variable domain in full, completed from reference TRBV5-5 and TRBJ1-4, reads DAGVTQSPTHLIKTRGQQVTLRCSPISGHKSVSWYQQVLGQGPQFIFQYYEKEERGRGNFPDRFSARQFPNYSSELNVNALLLGDSALYLCASSLLLGATNEKLFFGSGTQLSVL.

This sequence joins TRBV7-9 and TRBJ2-1; no clear D gene. CDR1 and CDR2 from the germline V gene are SEHNR and FQNEAQ (reference sequence). CDR3 size: 15 residues. V was trimmed by 5 bases and J by 0 bases, leaving 11 bases between them. This CDR3 is CASSPRLSSYNEQFF. The CDR3, as DNA: TGTGCCAGCAGCCCTCGCCTTAGCTCCTACAATGAGCAGTTCTTC.

In this sample, this clone turned up a few times. The genes are TRBV6-6 and TRBJ2-7, with TRBD1 matching over 7 bases. With V trimmed by 4 bases and J by 4 bases, 4 bases remained unmatched. Germline CDR1 MNHNY, CDR2 SVGAGI (reference sequence). This CDR3 comprises 13 residues. As DNA, the CDR3 is TGTGCCAGCAGTTCGTACAGGGGATACGAGCAGTACTTC. As protein: CASSSYRGYEQYF.

The rearrangement links TRBV19 to TRBJ2-7; D is perhaps TRBD1 (6 bases). This CDR3 is 15 amino acids long. Looked up from germline, CDR1 is LNHDA and CDR2 is SQIVND (reference sequence). V lost 4 bases and J 7 bases, leaving 20 bases between the germline ends. The CDR3 nucleotides are TGTGCCAGTAGTAGGGGACAACTCTCCTACGTGGAGCAGTACTTC. Its protein product is CASSRGQLSYVEQYF.

V gene TRBV19 combines with J gene TRBJ2-3, with a weak D call TRBD2 (6 bases). CDR1 and CDR2 (germline): LNHDA, SQIVND (reference sequence). The CDR3 is made up of 15 amino acids. The V end was cut by 6 bases, the J end by 5 bases, with 18 bases between. CDR3 region: CASSAGLSLGDTQYF. CDR3 nucleotides: TGTGCCAGTAGCGCGGGGCTGTCATTAGGAGATACGCAGTATTTT.

The chain combines TRBV12-5 with TRBJ2-3; 10 bases match TRBD2. Germline lookup yields CDR1 LGHNT and CDR2 FRNRAP. The V gene end was trimmed by 6 bases and the J gene end by 1 base; junction bases not matched to a gene: 4. CDR3 size: 15 residues. The CDR3 nucleotides read TGTGCTAGTGGATCCCTAGCGGGGGGCACAGATACGCAGTATTTT. It translates to CASGSLAGGTDTQYF.

The chain is built from TRBV2 and TRBJ1-5, with 9 bases identical to TRBD1. CDR1 SNHLY and CDR2 FYNNEI come from the germline V gene. The CDR3 runs to 15 residues. After removal of 4 bases from V and 6 bases from J, the junction contained 7 bases not matched to a gene. The CDR3 bases are TGTGCCAGCAGTGTTAGGACAGGGGCGTTTCAGCCCCAGCATTTT. Translating gives CASSVRTGAFQPQHF.

V is TRBV28 and J is TRBJ2-2; a possible D gene is TRBD2 (6 bases). Deletions cut 7 bases from V and 2 bases from J, with 14 bases between. Germline lookup yields CDR1 MDHEN and CDR2 SYDVKM. The CDR3 consists of 15 residues. The CDR3 DNA is TGTGCCAGCAACGTCGGGGGAGCCAACACCGGGGAGCTGTTTTTT. It encodes CASNVGGANTGELFF.

This sequence joins TRBV29-1 and TRBJ2-5; 7 bases match TRBD1. The CDR3 loop spans 11 amino acids. V shed 7 bases, J shed 3 bases, and the junction held 2 bases outside the gene matches. Germline CDR1 is SQVTM and CDR2 is ANQGSEA. As DNA, the CDR3 is TGCAGCGGAGGGGGCGAAGAGACCCAGTACTTC. Translation: CSGGGEETQYF.

This chain joins TRBV19 and TRBJ1-4, with 7 bases identical to TRBD1. The germline CDR1 and CDR2 sequences are LNHDA and SQIVND (reference sequence). V lost 6 bases to trimming and J lost 6 bases; unmatched junction nucleotides: 13. This CDR3 is 16 amino acids long. This CDR3 reads CASRTWGDRPDEKLFF. In DNA form, the CDR3 reads TGTGCCAGTAGAACCTGGGGGGACAGACCAGATGAAAAACTGTTTTTT.

The chain joins TRBV15 to TRBJ1-6; D perhaps matches TRBD1 (5 bases). The CDR3 runs 14 residues. Germline CDR1 LNHNV, CDR2 YYDKDF (reference sequence). V was pared by 5 bases and J by 7 bases, with 12 bases between. The CDR3 here is CATSVRALNSPLHF. DNA for the CDR3: TGTGCCACCAGCGTCAGGGCTTTGAATTCACCCCTCCACTTT.

CDR3 residues: CATSRAGTGLHSYEQYF. CDR3 nucleotides: TGTGCCACCAGCAGAGCCGGGACAGGGCTACACTCCTACGAGCAGTACTTC. The rearrangement links TRBV15 to TRBJ2-7; the match to TRBD1 covers 9 bases. V gave up 1 base and J gave up 0 bases; unmatched junction bases: 7. In germline, CDR1 is LNHNV, CDR2 YYDKDF (reference sequence). This CDR3 spans 17 amino acids. Full variable domain (outside the CDR3, taken from reference TRBV15 and TRBJ2-7): DAMVIQNPRYQVTQFGKPVTLSCSQTLNHNVMYWYQQKSSQAPKLLFHYYDKDFNNEADTPDNFQSRRPNTSFCFLDIRSPGLGDTAMYLCATSRAGTGLHSYEQYFGPGTRLTVT.

A single count supports this clone. Here the CDR3 DNA reads TGTGCCAGCAGTTTAGGTAGCGGGAGGGCCTGGGGCACAGATACGCAGTATTTT. It specifies CASSLGSGRAWGTDTQYF. The gene calls are TRBV28 and TRBJ2-3; TRBD2 matches at 11 bases. After removal of 2 bases from V and 1 base from J, the junction contained 8 bases not matched to a gene. CDR1 is MDHEN and CDR2 is SYDVKM in the germline V gene. The CDR3 runs 18 residues.

This chain joins TRBV27 and TRBJ1-2; D may be TRBD1 (5 bases). The CDR3 is made up of 15 amino acids. The germline V gene has CDR1 MNHEY and CDR2 SMNVEV (reference sequence). V was pared by 2 bases and J by 1 base, with 11 bases between. The CDR3: CASSLTGGGNYGYTF. The CDR3 coding sequence is TGTGCCAGCAGTTTAACGGGGGGAGGTAACTATGGCTACACCTTC.

V usage is TRBV7-2 and J usage is TRBJ2-7; 7 bases match TRBD1. Per the germline V gene, CDR1 is SGHTA and CDR2 is FQGNSA. The CDR3 consists of 15 residues. V lost 1 base, J lost 0 bases, and 3 bases stayed unmatched. The CDR3 DNA is TGTGCCAGCAGCTTAGAGGGGGCCTACTCCTACGAGCAGTACTTC. It yields the protein CASSLEGAYSYEQYF.

The chain joins TRBV5-4 to TRBJ2-7, with unresolved D. The CDR3 extends over 13 amino acids. Trimming left V 2 bases short and J 2 bases short, with 8 bases between. Germline V gene data show CDR1 as SGHNT and CDR2 as YYREEE (reference sequence). This CDR3 reads CASSLAETYEQYF. The CDR3 coding sequence is TGTGCCAGCAGCTTAGCTGAAACCTACGAGCAGTACTTC.

As to this clone: Other DNA sequences from this sample encode an identical CDR3 as well. V and J are TRBV19 and TRBJ2-5; D is unclear. The germline V gene encodes CDR1 LNHDA and CDR2 SQIVND (reference sequence). V was shortened by 3 bases and J by 4 bases, with 6 bases between the two germline ends. This CDR3 contains 12 residues. CDR3 DNA: TGTGCCAGTAGTATTATCGGAGAGACCCAGTACTTC. Translating gives CASSIIGETQYF.

The rearrangement links TRBV29-1 to TRBJ2-4; 8 nucleotides agree with TRBD1. CDR3 size: 13 residues. V dropped 4 bases and J dropped 7; count of bases not matched to a gene: 6. Looked up from germline, CDR1 is SQVTM and CDR2 is ANQGSEA. CDR3 sequence: CSVAGQGWNIQYF. The CDR3, as DNA: TGCAGCGTTGCCGGACAGGGTTGGAACATTCAGTACTTC.

The CDR3 DNA reads as TGTGCCAGCAGCTTGGGACACGTTAACACTGAAGCTTTCTTT. This gives the protein CASSLGHVNTEAFF. This chain joins TRBV7-9 and TRBJ1-1; D might be TRBD1 (6 bases). CDR3 length equals 14 residues. Germline V gives CDR1 SEHNR, CDR2 FQNEAQ (reference sequence). V gave up 3 bases and J gave up 2 bases, with 10 bases separating them.